Listed below are T cell receptor beta chains from one sample, sequenced in a study of T cell responses to AZD1222 COVID-19 vaccine. Sequenced by immunoSEQ multiplex PCR; TCRdb stores in-frame clones only, minus some. Of tens of thousands of clones listed, less than 85% are singletons. The sample consisted of peripheral blood, taken 28 days after the second AZD1222 dose. The receptor set was obtained from an adult who received the AZD1222 COVID-19 vaccine. Both conserved end residues are part of each CDR3.

j_gene: TRBJ1-1
v_gene: TRBV11-3
len: 13
CDR3aa: CASSLGAETEAFF

j_gene: TRBJ2-5
v_gene: TRBV5-1
len: 14
CDR3aa: CASSLGGGQETQYF

j_gene: TRBJ1-6
v_gene: TRBV28
len: 12
CDR3aa: CASTPRDSPLHF

j_gene: TRBJ2-1
v_gene: TRBV19
len: 13
CDR3aa: CASSIGWVSEQFF

j_gene: TRBJ1-2
v_gene: TRBV20-1
len: 11
CDR3aa: CSATRPRGYTF

j_gene: TRBJ1-1
v_gene: TRBV7-8
len: 14
CDR3aa: CASSLDSTVTEAFF

j_gene: TRBJ2-3
v_gene: TRBV29-1
len: 13
CDR3aa: CSVEGQGTDTQYF

j_gene: TRBJ2-7
v_gene: TRBV30
len: 13
CDR3aa: CAWSAGRVFEQYF

j_gene: TRBJ2-3
v_gene: TRBV7-9
len: 12
CDR3aa: CASSLAADTQYF

j_gene: TRBJ1-4
v_gene: TRBV7-9
len: 15
CDR3aa: CASSPLKGTNEKLFF

j_gene: TRBJ2-5
v_gene: TRBV5-1
len: 12
CDR3aa: CASSYTSETQYF

j_gene: TRBJ1-2
v_gene: TRBV6-5
len: 15
CDR3aa: CASSYATSTGYGYTF

j_gene: TRBJ1-4
v_gene: TRBV6-5
len: 15
CDR3aa: CASNNRGQGNEKLFF

j_gene: TRBJ1-1
v_gene: TRBV4-3
len: 16
CDR3aa: CASSLEDAGANTEAFF

j_gene: TRBJ2-7
v_gene: TRBV6-5
len: 15
CDR3aa: CASSPSGTGSYEQYF

j_gene: TRBJ1-4
v_gene: TRBV19
len: 15
CDR3aa: CASSPTPGTNEKLFF

j_gene: TRBJ1-2
v_gene: TRBV19
len: 16
CDR3aa: CASSKIGVETGDGYTF

j_gene: TRBJ1-5
v_gene: TRBV7-8
len: 14
CDR3aa: CASSFRGVGQPQHF

j_gene: TRBJ1-4
v_gene: TRBV27
len: 13
CDR3aa: CASSPRTNEKLFF

j_gene: TRBJ2-7
v_gene: TRBV14
len: 15
CDR3aa: CASSQTSGDTYEQYF

j_gene: TRBJ1-3
v_gene: TRBV28
len: 14
CDR3aa: CASREGYSGNTIYF

j_gene: TRBJ2-5
v_gene: TRBV7-7
len: 15
CDR3aa: CASSVGLADQETQYF

j_gene: TRBJ2-1
v_gene: TRBV6-2/TRBV6-3
len: 16
CDR3aa: CASSGTSGSLWNEQFF

j_gene: TRBJ1-5
v_gene: TRBV19
len: 14
CDR3aa: CASAPGEGNQPQHF

j_gene: TRBJ1-6
v_gene: TRBV6-5
len: 13
CDR3aa: CATRRTDNSPLHF

j_gene: TRBJ2-3
v_gene: TRBV7-2
len: 14
CDR3aa: CASSLKSGRDTQYF

j_gene: TRBJ1-5
v_gene: TRBV28
len: 13
CDR3aa: CASRGQRDQPQHF

j_gene: TRBJ2-2
v_gene: TRBV19
len: 14
CDR3aa: CATGTRRNTGELFF

j_gene: TRBJ2-3
v_gene: TRBV7-9
len: 17
CDR3aa: CASSPTTGARGTDTQYF

j_gene: TRBJ1-1
v_gene: TRBV9
len: 15
CDR3aa: CASSVGAQANTEAFF